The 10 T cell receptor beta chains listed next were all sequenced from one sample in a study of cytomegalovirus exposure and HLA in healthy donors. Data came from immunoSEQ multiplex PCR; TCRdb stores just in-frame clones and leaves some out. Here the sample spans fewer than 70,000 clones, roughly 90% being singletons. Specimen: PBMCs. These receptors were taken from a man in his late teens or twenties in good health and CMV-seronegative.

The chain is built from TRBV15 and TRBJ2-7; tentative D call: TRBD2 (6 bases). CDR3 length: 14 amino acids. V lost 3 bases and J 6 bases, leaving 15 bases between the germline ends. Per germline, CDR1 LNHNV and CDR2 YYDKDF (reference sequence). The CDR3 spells CATSSWAGRGEQYF. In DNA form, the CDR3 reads TGTGCCACCAGCAGTTGGGCCGGGAGAGGCGAGCAGTACTTC.

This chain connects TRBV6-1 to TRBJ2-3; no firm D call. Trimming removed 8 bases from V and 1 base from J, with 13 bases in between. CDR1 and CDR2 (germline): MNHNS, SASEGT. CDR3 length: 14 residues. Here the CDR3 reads CASRQAVGTDTQYF. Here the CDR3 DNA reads TGTGCCAGCCGCCAAGCCGTCGGCACAGATACGCAGTATTTT.

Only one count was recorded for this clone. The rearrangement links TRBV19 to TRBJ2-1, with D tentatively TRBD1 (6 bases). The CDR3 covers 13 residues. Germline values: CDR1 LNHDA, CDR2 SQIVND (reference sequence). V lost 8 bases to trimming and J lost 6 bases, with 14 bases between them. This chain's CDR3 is CASSLGASNEQFF. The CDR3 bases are TGTGCCAGTTCTTTGGGGGCATCCAATGAGCAGTTCTTC.

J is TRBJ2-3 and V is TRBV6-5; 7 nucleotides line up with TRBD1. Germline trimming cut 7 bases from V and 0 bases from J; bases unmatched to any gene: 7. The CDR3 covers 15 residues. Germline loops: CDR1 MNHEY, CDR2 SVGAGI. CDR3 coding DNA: TGTGCCAGCACCAGGGGGTTATCTAGCACAGATACGCAGTATTTT. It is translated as CASTRGLSSTDTQYF.

CDR3 in amino acids: CASSSSTSGSAYNEQFF. CDR3 coding DNA: TGTGCCAGCAGTTCATCGACTAGCGGGAGTGCCTACAATGAGCAGTTCTTC. The chain uses TRBV27 and TRBJ2-1; the match to TRBD2 covers 12 bases. CDR1 MNHEY and CDR2 SMNVEV come from the germline V gene (reference sequence). The CDR3 spans 17 residues. V trimming: 4 bases; J trimming: 2 bases; junction bases outside the gene matches: 6.

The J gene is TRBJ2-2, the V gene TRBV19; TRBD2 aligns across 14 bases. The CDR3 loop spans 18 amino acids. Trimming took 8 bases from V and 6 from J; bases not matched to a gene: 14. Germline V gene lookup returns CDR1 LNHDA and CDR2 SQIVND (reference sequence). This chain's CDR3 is CASGKTSGRALGAGELFF. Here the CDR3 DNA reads TGTGCCAGTGGAAAGACTAGCGGGAGGGCCTTAGGCGCCGGGGAGCTGTTTTTT.

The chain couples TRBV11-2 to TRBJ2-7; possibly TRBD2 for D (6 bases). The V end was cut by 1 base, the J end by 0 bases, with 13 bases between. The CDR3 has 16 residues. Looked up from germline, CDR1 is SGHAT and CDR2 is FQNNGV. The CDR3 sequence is CASSLAAGGSSYEQYF. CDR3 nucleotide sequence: TGTGCCAGCAGCTTAGCGGCCGGGGGAAGCTCCTACGAGCAGTACTTC.

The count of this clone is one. The DNA for the CDR3 is TGTGCCAGCAGTTACTCGGACACCCTAGACTATGGCTACACCTTC. Translating it yields CASSYSDTLDYGYTF. V is TRBV6-5 and J is TRBJ1-2; possible D gene TRBD1, 5 bases. Germline V gives CDR1 MNHEY, CDR2 SVGAGI. V was shortened by 0 bases and J by 3 bases, with 11 bases between the two germline ends. This CDR3 has 15 residues.

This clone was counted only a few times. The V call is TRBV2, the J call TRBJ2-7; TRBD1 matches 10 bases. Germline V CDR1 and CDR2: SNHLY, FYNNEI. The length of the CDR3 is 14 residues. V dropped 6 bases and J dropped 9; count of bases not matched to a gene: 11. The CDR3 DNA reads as TGTGCCAGCAGGCTTGGACAGGGGGTGGTCGGGCAGTACTTC. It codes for CASRLGQGVVGQYF.

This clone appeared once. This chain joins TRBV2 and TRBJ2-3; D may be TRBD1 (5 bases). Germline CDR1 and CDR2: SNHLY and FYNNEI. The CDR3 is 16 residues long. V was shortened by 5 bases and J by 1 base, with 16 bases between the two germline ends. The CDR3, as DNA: TGTGCCAGCAGTCTCGACAGCCACCCGGGCACAGATACGCAGTATTTT. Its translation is CASSLDSHPGTDTQYF.